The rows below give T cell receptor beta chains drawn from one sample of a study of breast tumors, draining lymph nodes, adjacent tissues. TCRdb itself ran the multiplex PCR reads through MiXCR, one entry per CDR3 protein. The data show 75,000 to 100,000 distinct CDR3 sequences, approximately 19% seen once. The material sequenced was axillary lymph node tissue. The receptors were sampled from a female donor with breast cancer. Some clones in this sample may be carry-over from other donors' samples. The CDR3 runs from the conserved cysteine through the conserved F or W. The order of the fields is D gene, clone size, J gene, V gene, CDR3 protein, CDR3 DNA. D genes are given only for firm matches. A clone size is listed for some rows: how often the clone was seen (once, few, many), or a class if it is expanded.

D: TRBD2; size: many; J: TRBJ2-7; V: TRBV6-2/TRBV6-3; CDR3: CASSTTSGYEQYF; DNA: TGTGCCAGCAGCACAACTAGCGGCTACGAGCAGTACTTC
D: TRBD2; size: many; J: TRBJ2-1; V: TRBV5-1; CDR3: CASKTSGHLLTYGYNEQFF; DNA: TGCGCCAGCAAGACTAGCGGGCACCTCCTGACTTACGGTTACAATGAGCAGTTCTTC
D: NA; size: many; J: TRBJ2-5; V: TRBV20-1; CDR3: CSAATSRETQYF; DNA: TGCAGTGCTGCGACTAGTCGCGAGACCCAGTACTTC
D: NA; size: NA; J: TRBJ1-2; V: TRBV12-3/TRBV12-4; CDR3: CASSKQGNYGYTF; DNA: TGTGCCAGCAGCAAACAGGGCAACTATGGCTACACCTTC
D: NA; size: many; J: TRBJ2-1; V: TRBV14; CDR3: CASSQGGYPPSYNEQFF; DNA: TGTGCCAGCAGCCAAGGGGGCTACCCCCCCTCCTACAATGAGCAGTTCTTC
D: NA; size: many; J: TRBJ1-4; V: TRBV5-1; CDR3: CASRGGSVEKLFF; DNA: TGCGCCAGCAGAGGGGGTTCGGTTGAAAAACTGTTTTTT
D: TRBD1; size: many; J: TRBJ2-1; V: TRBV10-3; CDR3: CAISVTGNNEQFF; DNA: TGTGCCATCAGTGTGACAGGGAACAATGAGCAGTTCTTC
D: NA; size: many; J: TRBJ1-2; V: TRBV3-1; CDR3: CASSQAGYGYTF; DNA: TGTGCCAGCAGCCAAGCGGGTTACGGCTACACCTTC
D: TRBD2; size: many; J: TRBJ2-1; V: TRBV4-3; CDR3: CASSQDLGGSSYNEQFF; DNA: TGCGCCAGCAGCCAAGATCTCGGGGGGAGCTCCTACAATGAGCAGTTCTTC
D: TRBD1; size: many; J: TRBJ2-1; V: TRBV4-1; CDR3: CASSQGDSWNNEQFF; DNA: TGCGCCAGCAGCCAAGGGGACAGTTGGAACAATGAGCAGTTCTTC
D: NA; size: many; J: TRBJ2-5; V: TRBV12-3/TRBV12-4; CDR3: CASSSFRETQYF; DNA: TGTGCCAGCAGCTCATTCCGGGAGACCCAGTACTTC
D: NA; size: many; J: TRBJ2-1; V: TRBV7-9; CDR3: CASSTRDRGLYNEQFF; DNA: TGTGCCAGCAGCACTCGGGACCGGGGACTCTACAATGAGCAGTTCTTC
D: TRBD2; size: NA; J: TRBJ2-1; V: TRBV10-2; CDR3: CASSEQLAGAHEQFF; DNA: TGCGCCAGCAGTGAGCAACTAGCGGGAGCCCATGAGCAGTTCTTC
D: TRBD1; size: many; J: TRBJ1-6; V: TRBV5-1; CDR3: CASSQFRGRVSPLHF; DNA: TGCGCCAGCAGCCAATTCAGGGGGAGGGTTTCACCCCTCCACTTT
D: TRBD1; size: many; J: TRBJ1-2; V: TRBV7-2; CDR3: CASSLNAGGVSYGYTF; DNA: TGTGCCAGCAGCTTAAATGCAGGGGGCGTTAGTTATGGCTACACCTTC
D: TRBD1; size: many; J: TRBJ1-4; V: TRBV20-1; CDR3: CSAAGTGREKLFF; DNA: TGCAGTGCCGCCGGGACAGGGCGCGAAAAACTGTTTTTT
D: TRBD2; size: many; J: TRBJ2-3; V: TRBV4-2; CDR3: CASSPTSGRGTDTQYF; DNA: TGTGCCAGCAGCCCGACTAGCGGGAGGGGCACAGATACGCAGTATTTT
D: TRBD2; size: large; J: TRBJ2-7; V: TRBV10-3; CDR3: CAISESSGLAGYEQYF; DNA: TGTGCCATCAGTGAGTCGAGTGGTCTAGCGGGCTACGAGCAGTACTTC
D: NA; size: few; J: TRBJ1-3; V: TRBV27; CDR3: CASRIDGYTGNTIYF; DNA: TGTGCCAGCAGGATTGACGGTTACACTGGAAACACCATATATTTT
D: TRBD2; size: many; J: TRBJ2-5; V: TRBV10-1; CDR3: CASSEVVAGAETQYF; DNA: TGCGCCAGCAGTGAGGTCGTCGCGGGAGCGGAGACCCAGTACTTC
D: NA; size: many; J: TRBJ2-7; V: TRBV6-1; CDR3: CASSSDNYEQYF; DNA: TGTGCCAGCAGTTCGGACAACTACGAGCAGTACTTC
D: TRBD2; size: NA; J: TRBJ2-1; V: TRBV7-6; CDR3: CASSLAGTTSYNEQFF; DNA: TGTGCCAGCAGCTTAGCCGGGACTACCTCCTACAATGAGCAGTTCTTC
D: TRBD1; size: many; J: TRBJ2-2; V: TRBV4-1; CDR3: CASSRSPGQGPGELFF; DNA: TGCGCCAGCAGCCGCTCGCCGGGACAGGGTCCCGGGGAGCTGTTTTTT
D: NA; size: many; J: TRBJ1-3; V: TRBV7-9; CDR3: CASSFGVSSGNTIYF; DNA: TGTGCCAGCAGCTTCGGGGTGAGCTCTGGAAACACCATATATTTT
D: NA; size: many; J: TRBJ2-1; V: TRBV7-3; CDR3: CASSLTAAEPYNEQFF; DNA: TGTGCCAGCAGCTTAACAGCGGCGGAGCCCTACAATGAGCAGTTCTTC
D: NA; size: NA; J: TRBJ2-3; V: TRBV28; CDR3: CASSLEGADTQYF; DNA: TGTGCCAGCAGTTTGGAGGGAGCAGATACGCAGTATTTT
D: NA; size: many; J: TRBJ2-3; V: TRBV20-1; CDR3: CSARVLGTDTQYF; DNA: TGCAGTGCTAGAGTTTTGGGCACAGATACGCAGTATTTT
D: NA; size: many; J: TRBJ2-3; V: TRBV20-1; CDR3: CSAREGDTQYF; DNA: TGCAGTGCTAGAGAAGGGGATACGCAGTATTTT
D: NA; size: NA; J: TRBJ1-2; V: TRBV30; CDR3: CAWSRSGYGYTF; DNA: TGTGCCTGGAGTAGGTCAGGTTATGGCTACACCTTC
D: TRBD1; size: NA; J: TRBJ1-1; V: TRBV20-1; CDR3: CSGSSGTGNTEAFF; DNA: TGCAGTGGCTCATCCGGGACAGGGAACACTGAAGCTTTCTTT
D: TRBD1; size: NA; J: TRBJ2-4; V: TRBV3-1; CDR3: CASSQATGVSIQYF; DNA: TGTGCCAGCAGCCAAGCCACAGGGGTGAGCATTCAGTACTTC
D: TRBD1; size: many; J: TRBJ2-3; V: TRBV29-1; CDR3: CSIRGQGATDTQYF; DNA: TGCAGCATAAGGGGACAGGGGGCCACAGATACGCAGTATTTT
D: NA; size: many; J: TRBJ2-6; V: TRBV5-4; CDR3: CASSLEGSGANVLTF; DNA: TGTGCCAGCAGCTTGGAGGGGTCTGGGGCCAACGTCCTGACTTTC
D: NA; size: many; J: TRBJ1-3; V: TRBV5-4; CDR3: CASSPGQPSGNTIYF; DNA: TGTGCCAGCAGCCCAGGGCAGCCTTCTGGAAACACCATATATTTT
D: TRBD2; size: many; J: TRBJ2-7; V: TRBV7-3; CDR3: CASSPGTSGSRYEQYF; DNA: TGTGCCAGCAGCCCCGGGACTAGCGGGAGCCGCTACGAGCAGTACTTC
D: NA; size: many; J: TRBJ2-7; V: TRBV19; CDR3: CASSLDGGLYEQYF; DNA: TGTGCCAGTAGTCTGGACGGAGGATTATACGAGCAGTACTTC
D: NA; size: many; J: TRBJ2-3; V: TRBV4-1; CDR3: CASSQERWDTQYF; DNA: TGCGCCAGCAGCCAAGAGCGGTGGGATACGCAGTATTTT
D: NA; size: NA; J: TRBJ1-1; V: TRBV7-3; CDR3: CASSLGGLDTEAFF; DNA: TGTGCCAGCAGCCTAGGCGGGCTGGACACTGAAGCTTTCTTT
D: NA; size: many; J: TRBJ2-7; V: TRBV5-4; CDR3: CASSLRGQLPSEQYF; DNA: TGTGCCAGCAGCTTGCGAGGACAGTTGCCCAGCGAGCAGTACTTC
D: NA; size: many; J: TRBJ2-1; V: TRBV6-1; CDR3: CASRSAREQFF; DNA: TGTGCCAGCAGGAGTGCACGTGAGCAGTTCTTC
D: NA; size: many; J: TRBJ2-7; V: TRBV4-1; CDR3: CASSQGSLVPREQYF; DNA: TGCGCCAGCAGCCAAGGGTCGCTAGTACCTCGCGAGCAGTACTTC
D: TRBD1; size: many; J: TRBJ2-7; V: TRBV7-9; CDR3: CASSGPGQGKYEQYF; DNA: TGTGCCAGCAGCGGGCCTGGACAGGGGAAGTACGAGCAGTACTTC
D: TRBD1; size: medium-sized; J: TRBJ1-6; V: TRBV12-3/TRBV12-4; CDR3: CASSLLGQGTSPLHF; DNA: TGTGCCAGCAGTTTATTGGGACAGGGTACTTCACCCCTCCACTTT
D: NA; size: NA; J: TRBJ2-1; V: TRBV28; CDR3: CASSSGQGHNEQFF; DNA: TGTGCCAGCAGTTCAGGGCAGGGCCACAATGAGCAGTTCTTC
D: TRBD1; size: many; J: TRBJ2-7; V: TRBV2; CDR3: CASSEFGTGIYYEQYF; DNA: TGTGCCAGCAGTGAGTTTGGGACAGGGATCTACTACGAGCAGTACTTC
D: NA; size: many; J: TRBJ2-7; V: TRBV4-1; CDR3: CASSQERRGRVYEQYF; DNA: TGCGCCAGCAGCCAAGAAAGGAGGGGGAGGGTCTACGAGCAGTACTTC
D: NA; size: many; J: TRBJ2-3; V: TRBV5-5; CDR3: CASRMGASSAQYF; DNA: TGTGCCAGCAGAATGGGGGCTAGCAGCGCGCAGTATTTT
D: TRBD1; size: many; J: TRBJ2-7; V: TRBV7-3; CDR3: CASSSAGTVSYEQYF; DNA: TGTGCCAGCAGCTCAGCCGGGACAGTCTCCTACGAGCAGTACTTC
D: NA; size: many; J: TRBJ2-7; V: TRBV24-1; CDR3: CATSDRKDPTYEQYF; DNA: TGTGCCACCAGTGATCGAAAGGATCCCACCTACGAGCAGTACTTC
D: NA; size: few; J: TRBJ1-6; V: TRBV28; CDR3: CASGPWSGRSRGSPLHF; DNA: TGTGCCAGCGGCCCTTGGTCGGGCAGGTCAAGAGGCTCACCCCTCCACTTT
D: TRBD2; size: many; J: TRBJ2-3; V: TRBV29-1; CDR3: CSLSPLAGAGDTQYF; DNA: TGCAGCCTCAGCCCACTAGCGGGAGCGGGGGATACGCAGTATTTT